One and the same sample provided the 27 T cell receptor beta chains below, sequenced in a study of blood T cell repertoires in COVID-19. Generated by immunoSEQ multiplex PCR, the TCRdb table keeps only in-frame clones and is missing some. The sample carries just over 90,000 clones, roughly nine tenths recorded once. Input material: peripheral blood. Every receptor here comes from a human donor with active COVID-19. The donor label of this sample is uncertain.

The chain uses TRBV5-5 and TRBJ2-2, with 8 bases fitting TRBD1. CDR3 length: 15 residues. V lost 7 bases and J lost 6; bases outside the gene matches: 11. CDR1 SGHKS and CDR2 YYEKEE come from the germline V gene (reference sequence). This chain's CDR3 is CASGLDRGLSGELFF. CDR3 bases: TGTGCCAGCGGACTCGACAGGGGTTTGTCCGGGGAGCTGTTTTTT.

The chain has TRBV3-1 (or the pseudogene TRBV3-2) and TRBJ2-7, with 10 positions matching TRBD2. This CDR3 contains 14 residues. Per germline, CDR1 LGHDT and CDR2 YNNKEL (reference sequence). J gave up 3 bases and V 8 bases, and 7 bases lay outside the gene matches. The CDR3 DNA sequence: TGTGCCAGCGGCGGTAGCGGGGGGTTCTACGAGCAGTACTTC. This translates into CASGGSGGFYEQYF.

V gene TRBV9 combines with J gene TRBJ2-2; no clear D. There are 12 residues in the CDR3. V was pared by 0 bases and J by 7 bases, with 4 bases between. Germline V gives CDR1 SGDLS, CDR2 YYNGEE. The CDR3 DNA is TGTGCCAGCAGCGTAGTCGGCGGGGAGCTGTTTTTT. This translates into CASSVVGGELFF.

The CDR3 nucleotides read TGTGCCAGCAGTGGGCAGGGCCGCACAGATACGCAGTATTTT. It yields the protein CASSGQGRTDTQYF. The J gene is TRBJ2-3, the V gene TRBV2, with D tentatively TRBD1 (5 bases). CDR1 is SNHLY and CDR2 is FYNNEI in the germline V gene. The CDR3 loop spans 14 amino acids. V lost 4 bases and J lost 1, with 9 bases in between.

The genes are TRBV7-6 and TRBJ2-5; TRBD1 matches 7 bases. This CDR3 is built from 15 residues. Germline V lookup: CDR1 SGHVS, CDR2 FNYEAQ. Losses at the gene ends were 3 bases for V and 2 bases for J; bases not matched to a gene: 6. The CDR3 region has the DNA TGTGCCAGCAGCTTGACAGGGACAGCACAAGAGACCCAGTACTTC. It specifies CASSLTGTAQETQYF.

The chain joins TRBV28 to TRBJ2-7; weak D call: TRBD1 (6 bases). The CDR3 is made up of 16 amino acids. The ends were cut back, 4 bases at V and 2 bases at J, with 18 bases in the middle. The germline V gene encodes CDR1 MDHEN and CDR2 SYDVKM. The chain's CDR3 is CASSSPSGHKPYEQYF. CDR3 DNA: TGTGCCAGCAGTTCTCCGTCGGGACACAAACCCTACGAGCAGTACTTC.

The chain joins TRBV29-1 to TRBJ2-7; 11 bases are shared with TRBD2. The CDR3 runs to 14 residues. Per germline, CDR1 SQVTM and CDR2 ANQGSEA. The trim removed 4 bases at V and 7 bases at J, leaving 9 bases unmatched. In DNA, the CDR3 is TGCAGCGTTGTAGCGGGGGGGCCGCTGGAAGAGCAGTACTTC. It codes for CSVVAGGPLEEQYF.

This chain uses TRBV6-5 with TRBJ1-6; TRBD1 matches 7 bases. Trimming removed 11 bases from V and 5 bases from J; junction bases left unmatched: 6. Germline values: CDR1 MNHEY, CDR2 SVGAGI. This CDR3 spans 13 amino acids. The DNA of the CDR3 is TGTGCCGGAACGGGACAGAATAATTCACCCCTCCACTTT. Translation gives CAGTGQNNSPLHF.

The rearrangement joins TRBV12-3 or TRBV12-4 to TRBJ2-3, with D unclear. Trimming cost V 3 bases and J 5 bases, with 3 bases left between them. This CDR3 contains 11 residues. The CDR3 region is CASSFGDTQYF. The CDR3 coding sequence is TGTGCCAGCAGTTTCGGAGATACGCAGTATTTT.

This sequence joins TRBV5-6 and TRBJ1-1; tentative D call: TRBD1 (6 bases). Germline V gene lookup returns CDR1 SGHDT and CDR2 YYEEEE. The V end lost 2 bases, the J end lost 1 base, and 12 bases lay between the germline ends. There are 15 residues in the CDR3. CDR3 coding DNA: TGTGCCAGCAGCTTTCCACAGGGTTCGAACACTGAAGCTTTCTTT. This sequence encodes CASSFPQGSNTEAFF.

J is TRBJ2-2 and V is TRBV12-3 or TRBV12-4; D gene ambiguous. The length of the CDR3 is 12 residues. V lost 6 bases and J 5 bases, leaving 7 bases between the germline ends. The CDR3 reads CASSRDTGELFF. The CDR3 nucleotides read TGTGCCAGCAGCCGAGATACCGGGGAGCTGTTTTTT.

The chain recombines TRBV7-2 with TRBJ2-1, with D perhaps TRBD2 (6 bases). Germline V gene sequence: CDR1 SGHTA, CDR2 FQGNSA. V lost 7 bases and J 5 bases, leaving 15 bases between the germline ends. The CDR3 spans 14 residues. The CDR3 spells CASNLQRGNNEQFF. The DNA of the CDR3 is TGTGCCAGCAACCTTCAACGGGGGAACAATGAGCAGTTCTTC.

V gene TRBV18 combines with J gene TRBJ1-2; D perhaps matches TRBD1 (6 bases). CDR1 is KGHSH, CDR2 LQKENI, per germline. This CDR3 has 13 residues. V was pared by 1 base and J by 3 bases, with 6 bases between. In DNA, the CDR3 is TGTGCCAGCTCACCACAGGGGGACTATGGCTACACCTTC. Residues: CASSPQGDYGYTF.

The chain employs TRBV6-2 or TRBV6-3 and TRBJ2-1; 11 bases are a match to TRBD2. Looked up from germline, CDR1 is MNHEY and CDR2 is SVGEGT. The V and J ends lost 5 bases and 6 bases, in that order; junction bases with no gene match: 6. The CDR3 totals 15 residues. The CDR3 region is CASSNGLAGGNEQFF. In DNA, the CDR3 is TGTGCCAGCAGTAACGGACTAGCGGGTGGCAATGAGCAGTTCTTC.

The rearrangement joins TRBV16 to TRBJ1-1; the D gene is possibly TRBD1 (5 bases). With 4 bases removed from V and 1 base from J, the gap between germline ends came to 13 bases. The germline V gene has CDR1 KGHSY and CDR2 FQNENV. This CDR3 contains 15 residues. The CDR3 loop reads CASSRFGGRNTEAFF. The CDR3 DNA sequence: TGTGCCAGCAGCCGTTTCGGGGGGAGGAACACTGAAGCTTTCTTT.

The chain recombines TRBV25-1 with TRBJ1-1, with D perhaps TRBD1 (5 bases). The CDR3 has 15 amino acids. Per the germline V gene, CDR1 is MGHDK and CDR2 is SYGVNS. The V and J ends lost 4 bases and 0 bases respectively, with 12 bases between them. CDR3 region: CASSVGGQLNTEAFF. The CDR3, as DNA: TGTGCCAGCAGTGTGGGCGGACAATTGAACACTGAAGCTTTCTTT.

By proportion, this clone is medium-sized (0.01 to 0.1%). The V call is TRBV6-6, the J call TRBJ1-3; D is ambiguous. CDR3 size: 16 residues. Trimming shortened V by 0 bases and J by 4 bases, and 13 bases separated the two germline ends. CDR1 and CDR2 (germline): MNHNY, SVGAGI (reference sequence). The CDR3 DNA reads TGTGCCAGCAGTTACTCGGAGTTCTTCACCGGAAACACCATATATTTT. This codes for CASSYSEFFTGNTIYF.

This chain joins TRBV3-1 (or the pseudogene TRBV3-2) and TRBJ1-4; 9 positions match TRBD1. CDR1 and CDR2 (germline): LGHDT, YNNKEL (reference sequence). The CDR3 runs 15 residues. After removal of 5 bases from V and 8 bases from J, the junction contained 9 bases not matched to a gene. CDR3: CASSLTGTGSEKLFF. The CDR3 nucleotides read TGTGCCAGCAGCTTGACTGGGACAGGGAGCGAAAAACTGTTTTTT.

The V gene is TRBV7-9, the J gene TRBJ1-2, with 8 bases fitting TRBD1. The germline V gene has CDR1 SEHNR and CDR2 FQNEAQ (reference sequence). The CDR3 sequence is 15 residues long. The junction had 8 bases not matched to a gene; V was cut back by 3 bases and J by 5 bases. The CDR3 DNA sequence: TGTGCCAGCAGCTTCGGGACAGGTGAAGGATATGGCTACACCTTC. It is translated as CASSFGTGEGYGYTF.

This chain connects TRBV7-7 to TRBJ2-3; 9 positions match TRBD1. V shed 2 bases and J 4 bases; nucleotides not matched to a gene: 4. Germline CDR1 and CDR2: SSHAT and FNYEAQ (reference sequence). The CDR3 consists of 15 residues. Here the CDR3 reads CASSLYGTGSDTQYF. As DNA, the CDR3 is TGTGCCAGCAGCTTATATGGGACAGGGTCAGATACGCAGTATTTT.

The chain employs TRBV19 and TRBJ2-7; perhaps TRBD1 as D (5 bases). Deletions cut 6 bases from V and 6 bases from J, with 9 bases between. Germline V gives CDR1 LNHDA, CDR2 SQIVND (reference sequence). CDR3 length: 11 amino acids. CDR3 nucleotide sequence: TGTGCCAGTAGCGACAGTGCCGAGCAGTACTTC. It translates to CASSDSAEQYF. The whole variable domain, filled in from reference TRBV19 and TRBJ2-7, reads DGGITQSPKYLFRKEGQNVTLSCEQNLNHDAMYWYRQDPGQGLRLIYYSQIVNDFQKGDIAEGYSVSREKKESFPLTVTSAQKNPTAFYLCASSDSAEQYFGPGTRLTVT.

The chain has TRBV6-2 or TRBV6-3 and TRBJ1-6; no clear D. Germline V gene data show CDR1 as MNHEY and CDR2 as SVGEGT. V was shortened by 0 bases and J by 10 bases, with 13 bases between the two germline ends. The CDR3 totals 15 residues. This CDR3 reads CASSYSAGSGSPLHF. The CDR3 DNA reads TGTGCCAGCAGTTACTCTGCCGGTAGCGGCTCACCCCTCCACTTT.

CDR3 bases: TGCGCCAGCAGCCCAGACGGGAGAACTGGAAACACCATATATTTT. Protein sequence: CASSPDGRTGNTIYF. The chain is built from TRBV5-1 and TRBJ1-3; no definite D call. This CDR3 has 15 amino acids. Germline V gene data show CDR1 as SGHRS and CDR2 as YFSETQ. V gave up 4 bases and J gave up 2 bases, with 13 bases separating them.

The rearrangement links TRBV7-9 to TRBJ1-1, with D perhaps TRBD1 (6 bases). The germline V and J ends were trimmed by 4 bases and 2 bases, with 17 bases remaining between them. The germline V gene has CDR1 SEHNR and CDR2 FQNEAQ (reference sequence). The CDR3 contains 16 residues. The CDR3 DNA reads as TGTGCCAGCAGCTCACTGACAGGCCTGATCAACACTGAAGCTTTCTTT. Residues: CASSSLTGLINTEAFF.

The gene calls are TRBV5-6 and TRBJ2-7; TRBD1 matches 7 bases. CDR1 and CDR2 from the germline V gene are SGHDT and YYEEEE. The trim removed 2 bases at V and 3 bases at J, leaving 8 bases unmatched. There are 15 residues in the CDR3. The CDR3 here is CASSFLGQSFYEQYF. DNA of the CDR3: TGTGCCAGCAGCTTTTTGGGACAGAGTTTCTACGAGCAGTACTTC.

The chain joins TRBV2 to TRBJ1-1; D ambiguous. This CDR3 spans 13 amino acids. Germline-derived CDR1 and CDR2 are SNHLY and FYNNEI. V gave up 4 bases and J gave up 4 bases, with 10 bases separating them. DNA of the CDR3: TGTGCCAGCAGTGTCATGGAGGTCACTGAAGCTTTCTTT. Encoded protein: CASSVMEVTEAFF.

V and J are TRBV18 and TRBJ1-5, with 7 bases aligning to TRBD1. The germline CDR1 and CDR2 sequences are KGHSH and LQKENI. Trimming at V came to 3 bases and at J to 0 bases, leaving 8 bases not matched to a gene. This CDR3 is built from 17 residues. The CDR3 coding sequence is TGTGCCAGCTCACCCGGACAGGCCGTTTCTAGCAATCAGCCCCAGCATTTT. This codes for CASSPGQAVSSNQPQHF.